This TCR beta chain was obtained from a study of T cell responses to AZD1222 COVID-19 vaccine. Overall study findings and caveats: Without day 14 samples, only post-peak T cell repertoires were studied. Mostly white British, mostly female donors; authors suggested clonal diversity may be underestimated.

This table comes from immunoSEQ multiplex PCR, and its TCRdb copy is limited to in-frame clones, with some not included. Of some 150,000 clones listed, approximately 94% are singletons. About this clone: What it recognizes is unknown.

The V end was cut by 7 bases, the J end by 5 bases, with 11 bases between. CDR1 is WNHNN and CDR2 is SYGVQD in the germline V gene (reference sequence). The CDR3 has 13 amino acids. The sample in question was peripheral blood, obtained on day 0 of AZD1222 vaccination. This rearrangement joins TRBV10-1 to TRBJ2-2; D is ambiguous. The clonotype comes from an adult in good health. The chain's CDR3 is CASKPVGTGELFF. The CDR3 coding sequence is TGCGCCAGCAAACCGGTGGGGACCGGGGAGCTGTTTTTT.